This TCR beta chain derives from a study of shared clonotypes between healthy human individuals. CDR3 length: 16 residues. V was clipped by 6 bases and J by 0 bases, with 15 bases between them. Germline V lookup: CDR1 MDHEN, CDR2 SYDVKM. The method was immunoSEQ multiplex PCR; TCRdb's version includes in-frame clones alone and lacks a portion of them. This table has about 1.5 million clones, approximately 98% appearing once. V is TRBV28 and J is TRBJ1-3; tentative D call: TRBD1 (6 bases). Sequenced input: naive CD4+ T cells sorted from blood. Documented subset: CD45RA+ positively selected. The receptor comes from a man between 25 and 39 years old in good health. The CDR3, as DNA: TGTGCCAGCAGAGGGCCCGACAGGCCCTCTGGAAACACCATATATTTT. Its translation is CASRGPDRPSGNTIYF.